The source of this T cell receptor (beta chain) is a study of T cell responses to AZD1222 COVID-19 vaccine. Study-wide results and caveats: Every sample of the repertoires postdated the peak T cell response.

Clones were sequenced by immunoSEQ multiplex PCR, and TCRdb holds only the in-frame ones, with some missing. The table has approximately 150,000 clones, just over 90% seen once. A remark on this clone: Antigen: not known.

Unmatched junction bases numbered 9, after V lost 4 bases and J lost 5 bases. From germline, CDR1 is MGHRA and CDR2 YSYEKL. This CDR3 is built from 15 residues. The V gene is TRBV4-1, the J gene TRBJ1-1; TRBD1 agrees at 8 bases. The receptor comes from an adult in good health. The source material was peripheral blood, sampled on day 0 of MenACWY control vaccination. CDR3 DNA sequence: TGCGCCAGCAGCCCGCAGGGACAGGTGGGGACTGAAGCTTTCTTT. It codes for CASSPQGQVGTEAFF.